This T cell receptor (beta chain) was profiled in a study of blood T cell repertoires in COVID-19. Turning to the study itself: Donors in the United States, Italy and Spain gave samples during acute or convalescent COVID-19. T cells, B-cell-depleted T cells, or PBMCs provided the cDNA or gDNA that served as material.

From germline, CDR1 is MDHEN and CDR2 SYDVKM. The CDR3 is 15 residues long. With V trimmed by 1 base and J by 8 bases, 7 bases remained unmatched. Authors' methods: Amplification of reference gene primers was used by the study to estimate nucleated cell counts. Produced via immunoSEQ multiplex PCR; TCRdb's table is partial and in-frame only. V and J calls plus clone size are reproduced from that table; the DNA served to infer D and trimming. The sample records 200,000 to 250,000 clones, 70% to 90% being singletons. The sequence was obtained from a woman under 30 who had recovered from COVID-19. The chain carries TRBV28 and TRBJ2-2, with 7 bases that match TRBD1. Material for sequencing was peripheral blood. CDR3 coding DNA: TGTGCCAGCAGTTTATCGACAGGGTATTCGGGGGAGCTGTTTTTT. This encodes CASSLSTGYSGELFF.